This is a list of T cell receptor beta chains from one sample in a study of control samples from healthy donors and cancer patients. Generated by immunoSEQ multiplex PCR, the TCRdb table keeps only in-frame clones and is missing some. The sample lists roughly 190,000 clones; 90% to 95% were seen once. Sequencing used blood. These receptors were taken from a woman aged 25-40 years in good health. The CDR3 runs from the conserved cysteine through the conserved F or W. The D gene is left open where the match is weak. Rows may omit the clone size; those that give it use once, few, many or a size class.

CASSFTQGNGYTF	TGTGCCAGCAGTTTTACCCAGGGGAATGGCTACACCTTC	-	TRBV6-5	TRBJ1-2	-
CASSRQGYNSPLHF	TGTGCCAGCAGCCGACAGGGATATAATTCACCCCTCCACTTT	TRBD1	TRBV7-8	TRBJ1-6	-
CASSEAYWTGGETQYF	TGTGCCAGCAGTGAAGCCTATTGGACAGGGGGCGAGACCCAGTACTTC	TRBD1	TRBV2	TRBJ2-5	-
CASSEGGGRGNTIYF	TGTGCCAGCAGTGAAGGTGGTGGTCGTGGAAACACCATATATTTT	-	TRBV2	TRBJ1-3	-
CASSFDSYQPQHF	TGTGCCAGCAGTTTCGACAGTTATCAGCCCCAGCATTTT	-	TRBV28	TRBJ1-5	-
CASSRRLAGGPGTGELFF	TGTGCCAGCAGCCGCAGACTAGCGGGAGGGCCGGGCACCGGGGAGCTGTTTTTT	TRBD2	TRBV5-6	TRBJ2-2	-
CATSDGTGLYNQPQHF	TGTGCCACCAGTGATGGGACAGGGCTATACAATCAGCCCCAGCATTTT	TRBD1	TRBV24-1	TRBJ1-5	-
CASSLRWQGFGYTF	TGTGCCAGCAGTTTAAGGTGGCAGGGGTTTGGCTACACCTTC	-	TRBV27	TRBJ1-2	-
CASSAGQNEKLFF	TGTGCCAGCAGCGCCGGACAGAATGAAAAACTGTTTTTT	-	TRBV7-3	TRBJ1-4	-
CASRRQGTNTEAFF	TGTGCCAGCAGGAGACAGGGAACGAACACTGAAGCTTTCTTT	TRBD1	TRBV2	TRBJ1-1	-
CASSPTSVSYNEQFF	TGTGCCAGCAGCCCGACTAGCGTGTCCTACAATGAGCAGTTCTTC	TRBD2	TRBV13	TRBJ2-1	-
CASSLGERAAEAFF	TGTGCCAGCAGCTTGGGGGAGAGGGCAGCTGAAGCTTTCTTT	-	TRBV5-6	TRBJ1-1	few
CASSPGLAAYNEQFF	TGTGCCAGCAGTCCCGGACTAGCGGCCTACAATGAGCAGTTCTTC	TRBD2	TRBV5-4	TRBJ2-1	-
CASSLGGRVNGYTF	TGCGCCAGCAGCTTGGGAGGCAGGGTAAATGGCTACACCTTC	-	TRBV5-1	TRBJ1-2	-
CASSGTGVWGYTF	TGTGCCAGCAGCGGGACAGGGGTTTGGGGCTACACCTTC	TRBD1	TRBV7-2	TRBJ1-2	once
CASSEESNQPQHF	TGTGCCAGCAGTGAGGAGAGCAATCAGCCCCAGCATTTT	-	TRBV6-4	TRBJ1-5	few
CASSSGTGPNSPLHF	TGTGCCAGCAGCTCCGGGACAGGGCCAAATTCACCCCTCCACTTT	TRBD1	TRBV5-8	TRBJ1-6	-
CASTVSYEQYF	TGTGCCAGCACAGTTTCCTACGAGCAGTACTTC	-	TRBV6-5	TRBJ2-7	-
CASSLDHSLYEQFF	TGTGCCAGCAGCTTAGATCACTCCCTCTATGAGCAGTTCTTC	-	TRBV11-3	TRBJ2-1	-
CATSTGLAGTYEQYF	TGTGCCACCAGCACGGGACTAGCGGGGACCTACGAGCAGTACTTC	TRBD2	TRBV15	TRBJ2-7	-
CASSQGQGSQPQHF	TGCGCCAGCAGCCAAGGACAGGGTAGTCAGCCCCAGCATTTT	TRBD1	TRBV4-3	TRBJ1-5	-
CASSIGVGYTF	TGTGCCAGTAGTATAGGTGTTGGCTACACCTTC	-	TRBV19	TRBJ1-2	many